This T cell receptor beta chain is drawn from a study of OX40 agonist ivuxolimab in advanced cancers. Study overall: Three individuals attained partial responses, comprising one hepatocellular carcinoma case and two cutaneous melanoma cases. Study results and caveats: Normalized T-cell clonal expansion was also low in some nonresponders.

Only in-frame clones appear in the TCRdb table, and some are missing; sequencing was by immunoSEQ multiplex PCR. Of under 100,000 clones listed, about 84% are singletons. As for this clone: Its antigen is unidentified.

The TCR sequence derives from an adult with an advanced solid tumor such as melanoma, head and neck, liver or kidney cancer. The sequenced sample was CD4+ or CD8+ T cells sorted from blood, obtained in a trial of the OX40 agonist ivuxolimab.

DNA for the CDR3: TGTGCCAGCAGCTTGCCGTCGCTAGGGCGTAGCAATCAGCCCCAGCATTTT. It translates to CASSLPSLGRSNQPQHF. This chain uses TRBV5-5 with TRBJ1-5; D not resolved. The CDR3 covers 17 residues. Germline-derived CDR1 and CDR2 are SGHKS and YYEKEE (reference sequence). Deletions cut 1 base from V and 0 bases from J, with 14 bases between. Filled out from reference TRBV5-5 and TRBJ1-5, the complete variable domain reads DAGVTQSPTHLIKTRGQQVTLRCSPISGHKSVSWYQQVLGQGPQFIFQYYEKEERGRGNFPDRFSARQFPNYSSELNVNALLLGDSALYLCASSLPSLGRSNQPQHFGDGTRLSIL.